This TCR beta chain was obtained from a study of shared clonotypes between healthy human individuals. Study results and caveats: Only a few donors were included, so the genetic and exposure-history diversity represented was limited.

As for this clone: Its target is unknown.

V shed 5 bases and J 6 bases; nucleotides not matched to a gene: 8. The CDR3 runs to 15 residues. In germline, CDR1 is SGHRS, CDR2 YFSETQ. Deep level was the assay's run setting. In the authors' methods: Owing to the provision of junction-only sequences devoid of quality scores by immunoSEQ, filtering differed. Libraries were prepared by immunoSEQ multiplex PCR; TCRdb keeps only in-frame clonotypes and omits some of them. Clone size and V and J calls were adopted from that table, with D and trimming inferred from the DNA. Of about 1 million clones in the sample, under 80% were seen once. This TCR was recovered from a man aged 18 to 35 in good health. Material for sequencing was memory CD4+ T cells sorted from blood. Documented subset: CD45RA-negative fraction. J is TRBJ1-4 and V is TRBV5-1, with 9 positions matching TRBD1. The DNA for the CDR3 is TGCGCCAGCAGTAAAAACACAGGGGGCGATGAAAAACTGTTTTTT. It is translated as CASSKNTGGDEKLFF.